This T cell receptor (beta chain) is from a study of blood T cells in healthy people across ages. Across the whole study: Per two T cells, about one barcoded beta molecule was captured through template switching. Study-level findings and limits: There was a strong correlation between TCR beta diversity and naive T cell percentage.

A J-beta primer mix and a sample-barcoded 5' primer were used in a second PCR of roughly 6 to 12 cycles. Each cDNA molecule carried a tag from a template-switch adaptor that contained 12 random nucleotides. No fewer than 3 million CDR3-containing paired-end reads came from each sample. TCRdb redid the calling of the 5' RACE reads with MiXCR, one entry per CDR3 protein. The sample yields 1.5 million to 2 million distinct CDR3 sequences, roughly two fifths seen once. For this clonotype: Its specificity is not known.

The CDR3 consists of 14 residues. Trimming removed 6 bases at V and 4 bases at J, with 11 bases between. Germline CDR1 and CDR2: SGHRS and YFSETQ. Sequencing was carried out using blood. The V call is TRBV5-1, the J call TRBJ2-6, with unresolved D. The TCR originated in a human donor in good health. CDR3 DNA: TGCGCCAGCACCACTCGGTCGGGGGCCAACGTCCTGACTTTC. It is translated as CASTTRSGANVLTF.